These T cell receptor beta chains were read from a single sample in a study of cytomegalovirus exposure and HLA in healthy donors. Some clones are missing from TCRdb's copy, which holds only in-frame ones; the method was immunoSEQ multiplex PCR. The sample has 150,000 to 200,000 clones, about four fifths seen once. The material sequenced was PBMCs. Every receptor here comes from a woman aged 18 to 35 in good health and CMV-seronegative. CDR3s include the opening cysteine and the closing phenylalanine or tryptophan. D genes are given only for firm matches. A clone size is listed for some rows: how often the clone was seen (once, few, many), or a class if it is expanded.

CDR3 protein: CASSPRTSGIREQYF
CDR3 DNA: TGTGCCAGCAGTCCAAGGACTAGCGGGATCCGCGAGCAGTACTTC
J gene: TRBJ2-7
clone size: NA
V gene: TRBV27
D gene: TRBD2

CDR3 protein: CASSDSKPFNEQFF
CDR3 DNA: TGTGCCAGCAGTGACTCGAAGCCTTTCAATGAGCAGTTCTTC
J gene: TRBJ2-1
clone size: NA
V gene: TRBV6-4
D gene: NA

CDR3 protein: CASRVQGARTEAFF
CDR3 DNA: TGTGCCAGCAGGGTACAGGGGGCAAGGACTGAAGCTTTCTTT
J gene: TRBJ1-1
clone size: NA
V gene: TRBV6-6
D gene: TRBD1

CDR3 protein: CASSQGQGMNTEAFF
CDR3 DNA: TGTGCCAGCTCACAAGGTCAGGGGATGAACACTGAAGCTTTCTTT
J gene: TRBJ1-1
clone size: once
V gene: TRBV18
D gene: NA

CDR3 protein: CASSFRTARGNTIYF
CDR3 DNA: TGTGCCAGCAGCTTCCGGACTGCCCGTGGAAACACCATATATTTT
J gene: TRBJ1-3
clone size: NA
V gene: TRBV11-2
D gene: NA

CDR3 protein: CASSSRRDSNQPQHF
CDR3 DNA: TGTGCCAGCAGCTCTAGGAGGGATAGCAATCAGCCCCAGCATTTT
J gene: TRBJ1-5
clone size: NA
V gene: TRBV9
D gene: NA

CDR3 protein: CASSRTANYGYTF
CDR3 DNA: TGTGCCAGCAGCCGGACAGCTAACTATGGCTACACCTTC
J gene: TRBJ1-2
clone size: NA
V gene: TRBV5-4
D gene: NA

CDR3 protein: CASSRTSGTADTQYF
CDR3 DNA: TGCGCCAGCAGCCGGACTAGCGGGACGGCAGATACGCAGTATTTT
J gene: TRBJ2-3
clone size: few
V gene: TRBV5-1
D gene: TRBD2

CDR3 protein: CASSLDRGGATDTQYF
CDR3 DNA: TGTGCCAGCAGCTTAGACCGGGGGGGGGCCACAGATACGCAGTATTTT
J gene: TRBJ2-3
clone size: NA
V gene: TRBV7-2
D gene: TRBD2

CDR3 protein: CASSVGRGQGQPQHF
CDR3 DNA: TGTGCCAGCAGCGTAGGCAGGGGGCAAGGACAGCCCCAGCATTTT
J gene: TRBJ1-5
clone size: once
V gene: TRBV9
D gene: TRBD1

CDR3 protein: CASSLWGQGHPYNEQFF
CDR3 DNA: TGCGCCAGCAGCTTGTGGGGACAGGGTCACCCCTACAATGAGCAGTTCTTC
J gene: TRBJ2-1
clone size: NA
V gene: TRBV5-1
D gene: TRBD1

CDR3 protein: CASSLGGTGGGGANVLTF
CDR3 DNA: TGTGCCAGCAGCTTAGGGGGGACAGGGGGCGGTGGGGCCAACGTCCTGACTTTC
J gene: TRBJ2-6
clone size: NA
V gene: TRBV7-9
D gene: TRBD1

CDR3 protein: CASSVVGSDYNEQFF
CDR3 DNA: TGTGCCAGCAGCGTAGTAGGTAGCGACTACAATGAGCAGTTCTTC
J gene: TRBJ2-1
clone size: NA
V gene: TRBV9
D gene: NA

CDR3 protein: CASSHDGDQPQHF
CDR3 DNA: TGTGCCAGCAGCCACGACGGGGATCAGCCCCAGCATTTT
J gene: TRBJ1-5
clone size: once
V gene: TRBV7-9
D gene: NA

CDR3 protein: CASSLGADSYEQYF
CDR3 DNA: TGTGCCAGCAGTTTAGGAGCAGACTCCTACGAGCAGTACTTC
J gene: TRBJ2-7
clone size: NA
V gene: TRBV27
D gene: NA

CDR3 protein: CASSQDSGRPYEQYF
CDR3 DNA: TGTGCCAGCAGCCAAGACAGCGGACGACCTTACGAGCAGTACTTC
J gene: TRBJ2-7
clone size: NA
V gene: TRBV14
D gene: NA

CDR3 protein: CSVEGRLAGPYNEQFF
CDR3 DNA: TGCAGCGTTGAAGGGCGACTAGCGGGACCCTACAATGAGCAGTTCTTC
J gene: TRBJ2-1
clone size: NA
V gene: TRBV29-1
D gene: TRBD2

CDR3 protein: CAISALADSYNEQFF
CDR3 DNA: TGTGCCATCAGTGCCCTAGCGGACTCCTACAATGAGCAGTTCTTC
J gene: TRBJ2-1
clone size: few
V gene: TRBV10-3
D gene: TRBD2

CDR3 protein: CASSQDALAEYEQYF
CDR3 DNA: TGCGCCAGCAGCCAAGATGCCCTAGCGGAGTACGAGCAGTACTTC
J gene: TRBJ2-7
clone size: few
V gene: TRBV4-3
D gene: TRBD2

CDR3 protein: CASRGQGAYEKLFF
CDR3 DNA: TGTGCCAGCAGGGGACAGGGGGCATACGAAAAACTGTTTTTT
J gene: TRBJ1-4
clone size: NA
V gene: TRBV27
D gene: TRBD1

CDR3 protein: CIPRRGTSGRWYEQYF
CDR3 DNA: TGCATCCCCCGCCGGGGGACTAGCGGGAGGTGGTACGAGCAGTACTTC
J gene: TRBJ2-7
clone size: NA
V gene: TRBV29-1
D gene: TRBD2

CDR3 protein: CASSMEWTGAYYGYTF
CDR3 DNA: TGTGCCAGCAGCATGGAGTGGACAGGCGCCTACTATGGCTACACCTTC
J gene: TRBJ1-2
clone size: NA
V gene: TRBV5-6
D gene: TRBD1

CDR3 protein: CASSPKLGLDEQYF
CDR3 DNA: TGTGCCAGCTCACCCAAGTTGGGGCTAGACGAGCAGTACTTC
J gene: TRBJ2-7
clone size: NA
V gene: TRBV18
D gene: NA

CDR3 protein: CASSHGETQYF
CDR3 DNA: TGTGCCAGCAGTCACGGGGAGACCCAGTACTTC
J gene: TRBJ2-5
clone size: NA
V gene: TRBV7-9
D gene: NA

CDR3 protein: CASSQNVAGGYNEQFF
CDR3 DNA: TGTGCCAGCAGCCAAAATGTAGCGGGAGGCTACAATGAGCAGTTCTTC
J gene: TRBJ2-1
clone size: NA
V gene: TRBV9
D gene: TRBD2

CDR3 protein: CASSFEWAGQETQYF
CDR3 DNA: TGTGCCAGCAGCTTTGAATGGGCAGGACAAGAGACCCAGTACTTC
J gene: TRBJ2-5
clone size: NA
V gene: TRBV11-2
D gene: NA

CDR3 protein: CASSLVGSHNEQFF
CDR3 DNA: TGTGCCAGCAGCTTAGTTGGCTCACACAATGAGCAGTTCTTC
J gene: TRBJ2-1
clone size: once
V gene: TRBV7-9
D gene: NA

CDR3 protein: CASSIGTVNNQPQHF
CDR3 DNA: TGTGCCAGTAGTATAGGGACAGTTAACAATCAGCCCCAGCATTTT
J gene: TRBJ1-5
clone size: NA
V gene: TRBV19
D gene: NA

CDR3 protein: CASHSRDSRTDTQYF
CDR3 DNA: TGTGCCAGCCACTCCAGGGACTCGCGCACAGATACGCAGTATTTT
J gene: TRBJ2-3
clone size: NA
V gene: TRBV27
D gene: NA

CDR3 protein: CASSEASEGRNYGYTF
CDR3 DNA: TGTGCCAGCAGTGAAGCGAGCGAGGGCAGGAACTATGGCTACACCTTC
J gene: TRBJ1-2
clone size: NA
V gene: TRBV6-1
D gene: NA

CDR3 protein: CASTDNGHSYNEQFF
CDR3 DNA: TGTGCCAGCACCGACAATGGACATTCCTACAATGAGCAGTTCTTC
J gene: TRBJ2-1
clone size: NA
V gene: TRBV9
D gene: NA

CDR3 protein: CASSRRDRGLEKLFF
CDR3 DNA: TGTGCCAGCAGCCGCCGGGACAGGGGGCTGGAAAAACTGTTTTTT
J gene: TRBJ1-4
clone size: NA
V gene: TRBV7-2
D gene: TRBD1

CDR3 protein: CASASGQGVPDSNQPQHF
CDR3 DNA: TGTGCCAGTGCGTCGGGACAGGGGGTTCCGGATAGCAATCAGCCCCAGCATTTT
J gene: TRBJ1-5
clone size: NA
V gene: TRBV19
D gene: TRBD1

CDR3 protein: CASSLRSSGDTGELFF
CDR3 DNA: TGTGCCAGCAGCTTAAGGTCTAGCGGCGACACCGGGGAGCTGTTTTTT
J gene: TRBJ2-2
clone size: NA
V gene: TRBV7-2
D gene: TRBD2

CDR3 protein: CAWSATSSEQFF
CDR3 DNA: TGTGCCTGGAGCGCAACCTCCAGTGAGCAGTTCTTC
J gene: TRBJ2-1
clone size: NA
V gene: TRBV30
D gene: NA

CDR3 protein: CASSQEGAGAPETQYF
CDR3 DNA: TGTGCCAGCAGCCAAGAAGGAGCGGGAGCCCCAGAGACCCAGTACTTC
J gene: TRBJ2-5
clone size: NA
V gene: TRBV4-2
D gene: TRBD2